These T cell receptor beta chains were read from a single sample in a study of blood T cell repertoires in COVID-19. Assay: immunoSEQ multiplex PCR; the TCRdb copy retains only in-frame clones and omits some. The repertoire holds 60,000 to 85,000 clones, with just over 85% as singletons. Input material: peripheral blood. The receptors were sampled from a woman aged 80 or older with active or convalescent COVID-19. Both conserved end residues are part of each CDR3. A D gene is named only where the DNA matches it firmly. Some rows mark clone size as missing; the rest say once, few, many or name a class of expanded clone.

>TRBD1|-|TRBV27|TRBJ1-1
CASSSGTGAEAFF
TGTGCCAGCAGTTCCGGGACAGGGGCTGAAGCTTTCTTT
>TRBD1|-|TRBV29-1|TRBJ1-1
CSVDRQGRTEAFF
TGCAGCGTTGATAGACAGGGGAGGACTGAAGCTTTCTTT
>-|-|TRBV5-1|TRBJ2-2
CASSFTGTNTGELFF
TGCGCCAGCAGCTTCACGGGGACGAACACCGGGGAGCTGTTTTTT
>-|-|TRBV5-6|TRBJ1-1
CASSLALEAFF
TGTGCCAGCAGCTTGGCCCTTGAAGCTTTCTTT
>-|-|TRBV2|TRBJ2-7
CASSPTGLYEQYF
TGTGCCAGCAGTCCCACGGGACTCTACGAGCAGTACTTC
>TRBD2|-|TRBV4-1|TRBJ2-1
CASSQAGGSPNEQFF
TGCGCCAGCAGCCAAGCGGGGGGGTCACCCAATGAGCAGTTCTTC
>-|-|TRBV23-1|TRBJ1-5
CASTRGLFGQPQHF
TGCGCCAGCACCCGAGGGCTGTTTGGTCAGCCCCAGCATTTT
>TRBD2|-|TRBV4-1|TRBJ2-1
CASSQNRLAGGPYNEQFF
TGCGCCAGCAGCCAGAACCGACTAGCGGGGGGGCCCTACAATGAGCAGTTCTTC
>-|few|TRBV6-5|TRBJ1-6
CASSSTPSVSPLHF
TGTGCCAGCAGTTCCACACCGTCCGTGTCACCCCTCCACTTT
>TRBD2|-|TRBV28|TRBJ2-3
CASSFRTSGTTDTQYF
TGTGCCAGCAGTTTTCGAACTAGCGGGACCACAGATACGCAGTATTTT
>TRBD1|once|TRBV2|TRBJ2-5
CASNGQAQETQYF
TGTGCCAGCAATGGACAGGCCCAAGAGACCCAGTACTTC
>-|-|TRBV4-3|TRBJ1-2
CASGEASGRYGYTF
TGCGCCAGCGGGGAGGCTTCCGGACGCTATGGCTACACCTTC
>TRBD1|-|TRBV29-1|TRBJ2-4
CSAGTGGRNIQYF
TGCAGCGCAGGGACAGGGGGCAGAAACATTCAGTACTTC
>TRBD2|-|TRBV5-1|TRBJ2-5
CASSPSGKETQYF
TGCGCCAGCAGTCCTAGCGGGAAAGAGACCCAGTACTTC
>-|-|TRBV14|TRBJ2-7
CASSQARGKSEQYF
TGTGCCAGCAGCCAAGCACGGGGGAAGAGCGAGCAGTACTTC
>TRBD1|-|TRBV30|TRBJ2-7
CAWGSGDRGRRGQYF
TGTGCCTGGGGGTCCGGGGACAGGGGAAGGAGGGGGCAGTACTTC
>-|once|TRBV6-6|TRBJ1-5
CASTNRANSNQPQHF
TGTGCCAGCACCAACAGGGCAAATAGCAATCAGCCCCAGCATTTT
>-|-|TRBV7-9|TRBJ1-1
CASSLAGGVNTEAFF
TGTGCCAGCAGCTTAGCGGGAGGGGTGAACACTGAAGCTTTCTTT
>-|-|TRBV4-3|TRBJ2-3
CASSQDPGQDTQYF
TGCGCCAGCAGCCAAGATCCAGGGCAAGATACGCAGTATTTT
>-|-|TRBV5-5|TRBJ1-5
CASSFILEAQPQHF
TGTGCCAGCAGCTTTATTCTAGAGGCGCAGCCCCAGCATTTT
>TRBD1|-|TRBV29-1|TRBJ1-2
CSIQGDREDYGYTF
TGCAGCATACAAGGGGACAGGGAGGACTATGGCTACACCTTC
>TRBD1|-|TRBV6-4|TRBJ2-3
CASSDRTGMRDTQYF
TGTGCCAGCAGTGACAGGACAGGGATGCGAGATACGCAGTATTTT
>-|once|TRBV5-4|TRBJ1-1
CASSPARDTEAFF
TGTGCCAGCAGCCCGGCACGGGACACTGAAGCTTTCTTT
>-|once|TRBV23-1|TRBJ2-2
CASSQSRRDQNTGELFF
TGCGCCAGCAGTCAATCGAGACGGGATCAAAACACCGGGGAGCTGTTTTTT
>TRBD2|-|TRBV7-9|TRBJ2-3
CASSLGTSEGTDTQYF
TGTGCCAGCAGCTTAGGGACTAGCGAAGGCACAGATACGCAGTATTTT
>TRBD1|-|TRBV19|TRBJ2-7
CASSVDRGGEQYF
TGTGCCAGTAGTGTCGACAGGGGTGGCGAGCAGTACTTC
>-|-|TRBV7-2|TRBJ2-5
CASSLFSETQYF
TGTGCCAGCAGCTTATTTAGTGAGACCCAGTACTTC
>-|-|TRBV19|TRBJ1-4
CASSMITVNEKLFF
TGTGCCAGTAGTATGATAACGGTGAATGAAAAACTGTTTTTT
>-|-|TRBV2|TRBJ1-5
CASSVTGPAQPQHF
TGTGCCAGCAGTGTCACAGGGCCAGCTCAGCCCCAGCATTTT
>-|-|TRBV27|TRBJ2-1
CASSLRGGAWDEQFF
TGTGCCAGCAGTTTACGCGGGGGCGCTTGGGATGAGCAGTTCTTC
>-|-|TRBV5-4|TRBJ1-2
CASSLAVLPGYTF
TGTGCCAGCAGCTTGGCGGTACTTCCGGGCTACACCTTC
>-|-|TRBV7-2|TRBJ1-3
CASSLVARGGNTIYF
TGTGCCAGCAGCTTAGTGGCCAGGGGTGGAAACACCATATATTTT
>-|-|TRBV4-3|TRBJ1-1
CASSQDQGRDSDTEAFF
TGCGCCAGCAGCCAAGATCAGGGGAGGGATTCGGACACTGAAGCTTTCTTT
>TRBD1|-|TRBV5-1|TRBJ2-5
CASSKRTGQETQYF
TGCGCCAGCAGCAAAAGGACAGGCCAAGAGACCCAGTACTTC
>-|-|TRBV7-3|TRBJ1-2
CASSSSRDYGYTF
TGTGCCAGCAGCTCCTCGAGGGATTATGGCTACACCTTC
>-|-|TRBV7-9|TRBJ2-7
CATVRIYEQYF
TGTGCCACGGTTCGCATCTACGAGCAGTACTTC
>TRBD1|-|TRBV16|TRBJ1-3
CASSQNRGGNTIYF
TGTGCCAGCAGCCAAAACAGGGGAGGAAACACCATATATTTT
>TRBD1|-|TRBV28|TRBJ2-6
CASRAQGTNVLTF
TGTGCCAGCAGGGCACAGGGGACCAACGTCCTGACTTTC
>-|-|TRBV7-6|TRBJ2-1
CASSLEEGREQFF
TGTGCCAGCAGCTTAGAGGAGGGCAGAGAGCAGTTCTTC
>-|-|TRBV2|TRBJ1-4
CASRPGGGAANEKLFF
TGTGCCAGCAGACCCGGCGGGGGGGCGGCTAATGAAAAACTGTTTTTT
>TRBD1|-|TRBV5-4|TRBJ2-4
CASSGTGGKGNIQYF
TGTGCCAGCAGCGGAACAGGGGGCAAAGGAAACATTCAGTACTTC
>TRBD2|-|TRBV2|TRBJ2-7
CASSENPGGEQYF
TGTGCCAGCAGTGAGAACCCGGGGGGAGAGCAGTACTTC
>-|-|TRBV9|TRBJ1-3
CASSGSFGGNTIYF
TGTGCCAGCAGCGGGAGTTTCGGTGGAAACACCATATATTTT
>TRBD1|few|TRBV19|TRBJ1-5
CASSTTGGNQPQHF
TGTGCCAGTAGTACGACAGGGGGCAATCAGCCCCAGCATTTT